These 15 T cell receptor beta chains came from one sample sequenced in a study of cytomegalovirus exposure and HLA in healthy donors. PCR was performed using 60 Vbeta and 13 Jbeta primers. Produced via immunoSEQ multiplex PCR; TCRdb's table is partial and in-frame only. The sample lists about 180,000 clones; around three quarters were seen once. Sequencing input: PBMCs. The receptors were gathered from a woman aged 45-60 years in good health and CMV-seropositive.

The chain uses TRBV19 and TRBJ2-7; D is unresolved. Looked up from germline, CDR1 is LNHDA and CDR2 is SQIVND (reference sequence). The CDR3 is made up of 16 amino acids. V was cut by 3 bases and J by 5 bases, with 20 bases left in between. The chain's CDR3 is CASSIPLTLGSHEQYF. The CDR3 DNA follows: TGTGCCAGTAGTATCCCCTTGACTCTGGGTAGCCACGAGCAGTACTTC.

This chain uses TRBV29-1 with TRBJ1-2; D uncertain. Trimming stripped 5 bases from V and 8 bases from J, with 24 bases between. The CDR3 is 15 residues long. Germline CDR1 is SQVTM and CDR2 is ANQGSEA. CDR3 region: CSVYPPLREQGGYTF. CDR3 bases: TGCAGCGTTTATCCCCCTCTGCGGGAACAAGGAGGCTACACCTTC.

The rearrangement uses TRBV6-5 and TRBJ2-3; 9 bases agree with TRBD2. The V gene end was trimmed by 7 bases and the J gene end by 5 bases; junction bases not matched to a gene: 4. Germline CDR1 reads MNHEY; CDR2 reads SVGAGI. This CDR3 comprises 13 residues. CDR3 DNA sequence: TGTGCCAGCACAGCGGGAGGTTTAGATACGCAGTATTTT. Encoded protein: CASTAGGLDTQYF.

The chain carries TRBV5-5 and TRBJ1-2, with D tentatively TRBD1 (5 bases). Germline loops: CDR1 SGHKS, CDR2 YYEKEE (reference sequence). This CDR3 is built from 17 residues. V was clipped by 4 bases and J by 5 bases, with 24 bases between them. The CDR3: CASSPGNGRVARYGYTF. The CDR3 DNA follows: TGTGCCAGCAGCCCCGGTAATGGCAGGGTGGCTAGATATGGCTACACCTTC.

V usage is TRBV5-1 and J usage is TRBJ2-1; D remains unclear. Looked up from germline, CDR1 is SGHRS and CDR2 is YFSETQ. V was pared by 4 bases and J by 0 bases, with 11 bases between. CDR3 length: 15 residues. The CDR3 region has the DNA TGCGCCAGCAGCCCAGACTCCAGCTCCTACAATGAGCAGTTCTTC. As protein: CASSPDSSSYNEQFF.

The chain is built from TRBV27 and TRBJ2-2; 8 bases line up with TRBD1. Germline trimming cut 10 bases from V and 4 bases from J; bases unmatched to any gene: 5. CDR3 size: 13 residues. The germline V gene encodes CDR1 MNHEY and CDR2 SMNVEV (reference sequence). The CDR3 nucleotides read TGTGCCATCCAGGGGGCGGCCACCGGGGAGCTGTTTTTT. This sequence encodes CAIQGAATGELFF.

This clone appeared a few times. The chain recombines TRBV11-3 with TRBJ2-6; D might be TRBD2 (5 bases). V was clipped by 1 base and J by 2 bases, with 12 bases between them. Germline V gene lookup returns CDR1 SGHNT and CDR2 YENEEA. There are 17 residues in the CDR3. In DNA form, the CDR3 reads TGTGCCAGCAGCTTAGGCGGGCTAGGCCCTGGGGCCAACGTCCTGACTTTC. It is translated as CASSLGGLGPGANVLTF. The complete variable domain, with remaining parts taken from reference TRBV11-3 and TRBJ2-6, reads EAGVVQSPRYKIIEKKQPVAFWCNPISGHNTLYWYLQNLGQGPELLIRYENEEAVDDSQLPKDRFSAERLKGVDSTLKIQPAELGDSAVYLCASSLGGLGPGANVLTFGAGSRLTVL.

The V call is TRBV5-1, the J call TRBJ2-1, with 11 nucleotides matching TRBD2. Losses at the gene ends were 2 bases for V and 8 bases for J; bases not matched to a gene: 15. The CDR3 extends over 18 amino acids. The germline V gene has CDR1 SGHRS and CDR2 YFSETQ. CDR3 DNA sequence: TGCGCCAGCAGCTTCGCCCCATCCGGGACTAGCGGCGGAGATGAGCAGTTCTTC. Encoded protein: CASSFAPSGTSGGDEQFF.

This rearrangement joins TRBV7-2 to TRBJ1-5; TRBD1 matches 9 bases. This CDR3 contains 16 residues. V gave up 2 bases and J gave up 4 bases; unmatched junction bases: 6. CDR1 and CDR2 (germline): SGHTA, FQGNSA. The CDR3 protein is CASSLRGTGWNQPQHF. CDR3 nucleotides: TGTGCCAGCAGCTTACGTGGGACAGGGTGGAATCAGCCCCAGCATTTT.

V is TRBV18 and J is TRBJ1-1; 7 nucleotides align to TRBD1. The CDR3 length is 14 residues. Germline V lookup: CDR1 KGHSH, CDR2 LQKENI. Trimming took 3 bases from V and 1 from J; bases not matched to a gene: 2. CDR3 in amino acids: CASSPGQRNTEAFF. CDR3 sequence (DNA): TGTGCCAGCTCACCGGGACAGAGGAACACTGAAGCTTTCTTT.

As regards this clone: Mismatch with germline at one junction end may stem from a read error. The chain uses TRBV7-9 and TRBJ1-5; D gene uncertain. The length of the CDR3 is 13 residues. From germline, CDR1 is SEHNR and CDR2 FQNEAQ (reference sequence). The CDR3 loop is CSSSLDLWQPQHF. In DNA form, the CDR3 reads TGTTCCAGCAGCTTAGATCTATGGCAGCCCCAGCATTTT.

This clone was seen a single time. V is TRBV6-6 and J is TRBJ1-2, with 7 bases identical to TRBD1. Germline loops: CDR1 MNHNY, CDR2 SVGAGI (reference sequence). Losses at the gene ends were 1 base for V and 0 bases for J; bases not matched to a gene: 5. This CDR3 spans 16 amino acids. CDR3 nucleotides: TGTGCCAGCAGTTACTTTGGACAGGCAACTAACTATGGCTACACCTTC. Protein product: CASSYFGQATNYGYTF.

The chain couples TRBV28 to TRBJ1-2; D is perhaps TRBD1 (5 bases). V dropped 4 bases and J dropped 8 bases, with 14 bases sitting between them. There are 13 residues in the CDR3. The germline V gene has CDR1 MDHEN and CDR2 SYDVKM. This CDR3 reads CASSSGWGEGYTF. CDR3 coding DNA: TGTGCCAGCAGTTCCGGGTGGGGGGAAGGCTACACCTTC.

This sequence joins TRBV18 and TRBJ2-7; 10 bases are a match to TRBD1. This CDR3 contains 15 residues. V was pared by 2 bases and J by 3 bases, with 4 bases of the junction left unmatched. Germline CDR1 KGHSH, CDR2 LQKENI. The CDR3 bases are TGTGCCAGCTCACCAGGGGGACAGGGGATCTACGAGCAGTACTTC. This gives the protein CASSPGGQGIYEQYF.

V gene TRBV12-5 combines with J gene TRBJ2-1; TRBD2 aligns across 15 bases. V was clipped by 5 bases and J by 6 bases; unmatched bases: 8. CDR1 is LGHNT and CDR2 is FRNRAP in the germline V gene. The CDR3 has 17 residues. The CDR3 sequence is CASGGTSGRNHGNEQFF. CDR3 nucleotide sequence: TGTGCTAGTGGTGGGACTAGCGGGAGGAACCATGGCAATGAGCAGTTCTTC.